The following is a T cell receptor beta chain sequence with its context. This clone was seen a handful of times. It lacks a known antigen. Base-call qualities are not available, and no considerably larger clone is one nucleotide away. No treatment had been received by any patient before thyroid surgery. Using T-cell receptor beta sequencing, the study looked back at clinical samples from patients collected from the early 2010s to the late 2010s. V is trimmed back by 4 bases and J by 4 bases, and the junction contains 0 bases that no gene match accounts for. The CDR3 has 14 amino acids, counting the end cysteine and phenylalanine. Only the CDR3 part of the read is kept: 42 bases, read in frame from the first base. Based on the germline V gene, the CDR1 and CDR2 sequences are MNHNS and SASEGT. This specimen comes from a study of metastatic and nonmetastatic thyroid tumors (dated by TCRdb to about 2020). About the investigation overall: Repertoires were compared across peripheral blood and tumor or nodule tissue samples from malignant and benign thyroid patients.

The protocol used for the library was PCR. Instrument on record: Illumina HiSeq 4000. The TCR beta-chain CDR3 region of each patient was profiled by high-throughput sequencing. Under the source paper's analysis protocol: CDR3 differences across clinicopathological groups were used to build a classifier for discriminating distant-metastatic papillary thyroid cancer patients. Repertoire diversity was assessed with the Shannon index, and tumor-blood repertoire similarity with the Morisita-Horn index. TCRdb reprocessed the public reads (quality trimming at Q25 with fastp, clone calling with MiXCR) and kept in-frame beta chains. The V and J calls shown here were made by TCRdb, not taken from the authors' results. The sample profile shows approximately 35,000 clones; roughly a third of them were found once. Roughly 23% of the sample is in the top ten clones. The paper's findings and limits, for the study overall: In both blood and tumor samples, malignant tumors were reported to have significantly higher TCR beta diversity than benign nodules.

The rearrangement joined TRBV6-1 to TRBJ2-2; TRBD2 matches 10 bases in the middle. This TCR came from a female donor with papillary thyroid cancer or a benign thyroid nodule (not recorded which). Some clones in this sample may be carry-over from other donors' samples. Sequenced sample: tumor tissue. The CDR3 reads CASSASGGTGELFF. Here is the DNA: TGTGCCAGCAGTGCTAGCGGGGGCACCGGGGAGCTGTTTTTT.